This T cell receptor (beta chain) originates from a study of blood T cell repertoires in COVID-19. The assay was immunoSEQ multiplex PCR, and TCRdb's table has in-frame clones only and misses some. The table shows about 100,000 clones, with roughly 86% occurring only once. Sequencing input: peripheral blood. The TCR originated in a man aged 35 to 55 with active or convalescent COVID-19.

The DNA of the CDR3 is TGCGCCAGCAGCTTGGCCCAGGCTTTGAACACTGAAGCTTTCTTT. Translated, it gives CASSLAQALNTEAFF. This chain uses TRBV5-1 with TRBJ1-1; D remains ambiguous. Germline V gene sequence: CDR1 SGHRS, CDR2 YFSETQ. V was pared by 0 bases and J by 0 bases, with 9 bases between. This CDR3 has 15 residues.